These 17 T cell receptor beta chains came from one sample sequenced in a study of shared clonotypes between healthy human individuals. This table comes from immunoSEQ multiplex PCR, and its TCRdb copy is limited to in-frame clones, with some not included. This table has roughly 2 million clones, 90% to 95% appearing once. Material: naive CD4+ T cells sorted from blood. Subset in this sample: CD45RA+ positively selected. These TCRs come from a man between 18 and 35 years old in good health.

This clone was recorded a few times. The chain uses TRBV10-3 and TRBJ2-3; 8 nucleotides line up with TRBD1. V was pared by 7 bases and J by 0 bases, with 3 bases of the junction left unmatched. CDR3 length: 14 amino acids. The germline V gene has CDR1 ENHRY and CDR2 SYGVKD. The CDR3 loop is CAIKRDRSTDTQYF. The CDR3 region has the DNA TGTGCCATCAAAAGGGACAGGAGCACAGATACGCAGTATTTT.

The CDR3: CASSSFGQGMTNEKLFF. The CDR3 nucleotides read TGTGCCAGCAGCTCATTTGGACAGGGCATGACTAATGAAAAACTGTTTTTT. The V and J genes are TRBV7-9 and TRBJ1-4; 8 positions agree with TRBD1. The CDR3 loop spans 17 amino acids. Germline trimming cut 4 bases from V and 2 bases from J; bases unmatched to any gene: 9. In germline, CDR1 is SEHNR, CDR2 FQNEAQ (reference sequence).

This sequence joins TRBV9 and TRBJ2-3; 10 nucleotides line up with TRBD2. The germline gives CDR1 SGDLS, CDR2 YYNGEE. The length of the CDR3 is 15 residues. V lost 3 bases, J lost 4 bases, and 5 bases stayed unmatched. CDR3 in amino acids: CASSDLAGAADTQYF. DNA for the CDR3: TGTGCCAGCAGCGACCTAGCGGGAGCCGCAGATACGCAGTATTTT.

The rearrangement links TRBV6-1 to TRBJ2-7; 12 nucleotides match TRBD2. The CDR3 is made up of 14 amino acids. With 7 bases clipped from V and 5 bases from J, the junction kept 6 bases outside the gene matches. Germline V gives CDR1 MNHNS, CDR2 SASEGT. The DNA of the CDR3 is TGTGCCAGCACAGACCGGACTAGCGGGAACGAGCAGTACTTC. It yields the protein CASTDRTSGNEQYF.

As to this clone: Other DNA variants within this sample encode the same CDR3. This chain joins TRBV30 and TRBJ2-3, with 12 bases that match TRBD2. This CDR3 has 15 residues. In germline, CDR1 is GTSNPN, CDR2 SVGIG (reference sequence). V was pared by 2 bases and J by 3 bases, with 3 bases of the junction left unmatched. CDR3 coding DNA: TGTGCCTGGAGTCGCCTAGCGGGGGGGACAGATACGCAGTATTTT. Its translation is CAWSRLAGGTDTQYF. Drawing the rest from reference TRBV30 and TRBJ2-3, the complete variable domain is SQTIHQWPATLVQPVGSPLSLECTVEGTSNPNLYWYRQAAGRGLQLLFYSVGIGQISSEVPQNLSASRPQDRQFILSSKKLLLSDSGFYLCAWSRLAGGTDTQYFGPGTRLTVL.

The chain has TRBV28 and TRBJ2-1, with 10 bases that match TRBD2. There are 15 residues in the CDR3. V was clipped by 6 bases and J by 7 bases; unmatched bases: 9. In germline, CDR1 is MDHEN, CDR2 SYDVKM. CDR3 sequence reads: CASSKSGGASNEQFF. CDR3 DNA sequence: TGTGCCAGCAGCAAAAGCGGGGGGGCTTCAAATGAGCAGTTCTTC.

Only one count was recorded for this clone. The J gene is TRBJ1-5, the V gene TRBV28; unclear D gene. CDR1 and CDR2 (germline): MDHEN, SYDVKM. V was clipped by 6 bases and J by 6 bases, with 15 bases between them. This CDR3 is 14 amino acids long. This chain's CDR3 is CASSAVVGSQPQHF. Here the CDR3 DNA reads TGTGCCAGCAGCGCAGTGGTTGGGAGTCAGCCCCAGCATTTT.

The chain links TRBV5-6 to TRBJ2-7; D not resolved. Trimming took off 0 bases at V and 7 bases at J, with 5 bases between the two ends. Germline V lookup: CDR1 SGHDT, CDR2 YYEEEE. The CDR3 consists of 11 residues. CDR3 DNA sequence: TGTGCCAGCAGCTTGGCAGCTGAGCAGTACTTC. Amino acids: CASSLAAEQYF.

The chain combines TRBV10-1 with TRBJ1-1; the D is unclear. CDR3 length equals 13 residues. Germline-derived CDR1 and CDR2 are WNHNN and SYGVQD (reference sequence). Trimming removed 4 bases from V and 0 bases from J, with 6 bases in between. In DNA, the CDR3 is TGCGCCAGCAGTGGAGGCCTGAACACTGAAGCTTTCTTT. It codes for CASSGGLNTEAFF.

The chain combines TRBV5-4 with TRBJ2-5; 9 bases are shared with TRBD2. CDR3 length: 13 residues. CDR1 is SGHNT and CDR2 is YYREEE in the germline V gene (reference sequence). The V gene end was trimmed by 6 bases and the J gene end by 3 bases; junction bases not matched to a gene: 3. CDR3 DNA: TGTGCCAGCACCAGACTAGCGGAAGAGACCCAGTACTTC. Translating gives CASTRLAEETQYF. The whole variable domain, filled in from reference TRBV5-4 and TRBJ2-5, reads ETGVTQSPTHLIKTRGQQVTLRCSSQSGHNTVSWYQQALGQGPQFIFQYYREEENGRGNFPPRFSGLQFPNYSSELNVNALELDDSALYLCASTRLAEETQYFGPGTRLLVL.

This chain uses TRBV2 with TRBJ2-2; D possibly corresponds to TRBD2 (6 bases). V was clipped by 6 bases and J by 2 bases, with 13 bases between them. CDR3 size: 15 residues. Per germline, CDR1 SNHLY and CDR2 FYNNEI. CDR3 loop: CASRAGGINTGELFF. In nucleotides, the CDR3 is TGTGCCAGCAGAGCTGGGGGGATTAACACCGGGGAGCTGTTTTTT.

The chain recombines TRBV5-6 with TRBJ2-6; D remains unclear. Germline CDR1 reads SGHDT; CDR2 reads YYEEEE. The CDR3 is 14 residues long. V lost 2 bases to trimming and J lost 1 base, with 4 bases between them. As DNA, the CDR3 is TGTGCCAGCAGCTTTGTGTCTGGGGCCAACGTCCTGACTTTC. Translation: CASSFVSGANVLTF. The variable domain in full, with the rest retrieved from reference TRBV5-6 and TRBJ2-6, is DAGVTQSPTHLIKTRGQQVTLRCSPKSGHDTVSWYQQALGQGPQFIFQYYEEEERQRGNFPDRFSGHQFPNYSSELNVNALLLGDSALYLCASSFVSGANVLTFGAGSRLTVL.

This rearrangement joins TRBV5-1 to TRBJ1-6; a weak D match, TRBD1 (5 bases). The V gene's germline CDR1 is SGHRS and CDR2 YFSETQ. V lost 1 base and J 5 bases, leaving 7 bases between the germline ends. CDR3 length equals 14 residues. The CDR3, as DNA: TGCGCCAGCAGCTTGTTACAGGATAATTCACCCCTCCACTTT. It specifies CASSLLQDNSPLHF.

As for this clone: A clone one base away is much larger, so this may be a read error. Other DNA sequences within the sample encode an identical CDR3. The V and J genes are TRBV30 and TRBJ1-3; TRBD1 aligns across 9 bases. The CDR3 has 15 amino acids. Germline V CDR1 and CDR2: GTSNPN, SVGIG (reference sequence). The CDR3 nucleotides are TGCGCCTGGAGTGGAGACAGGGGGACTGGAAACACCATATATTTT. This encodes CAWSGDRGTGNTIYF.

The CDR3 loop is CASSDLQGGTQYF. The CDR3 region has the DNA TGTGCCAGCAGTGACTTACAGGGAGGGACGCAGTATTTT. The chain combines TRBV6-4 with TRBJ2-3; a possible D gene is TRBD2 (7 bases). The CDR3 totals 13 residues. V was shortened by 1 base and J by 9 bases, with 11 bases between the two germline ends. CDR1 and CDR2 from the germline V gene are MRHNA and SNTAGT.

The rearrangement uses TRBV27 and TRBJ2-1, with 11 bases matching TRBD1. Trimming took 3 bases from V and 7 from J; bases not matched to a gene: 2. The CDR3 consists of 14 residues. The germline V gene has CDR1 MNHEY and CDR2 SMNVEV (reference sequence). The DNA of the CDR3 is TGTGCCAGCAGTTTTGGACAGGGGGCAAATGAGCAGTTCTTC. It yields the protein CASSFGQGANEQFF.

The chain has TRBV5-1 and TRBJ2-5; 10 positions agree with TRBD1. The ends lost 3 bases at V and 2 bases at J; junction bases unmatched: 7. The CDR3 covers 16 residues. Germline CDR1 is SGHRS and CDR2 is YFSETQ. CDR3 sequence: CASSSPMGQGQETQYF. The CDR3 region has the DNA TGCGCCAGCAGCTCACCGATGGGACAGGGGCAAGAGACCCAGTACTTC.